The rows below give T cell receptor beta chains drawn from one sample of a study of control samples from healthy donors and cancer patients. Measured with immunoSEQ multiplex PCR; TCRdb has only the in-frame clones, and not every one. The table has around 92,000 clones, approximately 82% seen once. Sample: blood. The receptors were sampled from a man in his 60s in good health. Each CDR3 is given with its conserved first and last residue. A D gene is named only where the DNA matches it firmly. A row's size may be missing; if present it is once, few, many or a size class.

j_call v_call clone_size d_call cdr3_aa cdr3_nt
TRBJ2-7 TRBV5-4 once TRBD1 CASSLNSGTANEQYF TGTGCCAGCAGCCTGAATTCCGGGACAGCCAACGAGCAGTACTTC
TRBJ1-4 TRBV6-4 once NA CASRAGRGTNEKLFF TGTGCCAGCAGGGCAGGGCGTGGAACTAATGAAAAACTGTTTTTT
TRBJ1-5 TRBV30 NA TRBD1 CAWSSGTGAVKNQPQHF TGTGCCTGGAGTTCCGGGACAGGGGCGGTAAAGAATCAGCCCCAGCATTTT
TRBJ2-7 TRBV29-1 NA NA CSVEESGRGRYEQYF TGCAGCGTTGAAGAATCGGGCAGGGGGAGGTACGAGCAGTACTTC
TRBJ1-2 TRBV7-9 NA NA CASSLGQGYGYTF TGTGCCAGCAGCTTAGGGCAGGGCTATGGCTACACCTTC
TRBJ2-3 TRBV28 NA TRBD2 CASSFGVAGGTDTQYF TGTGCCAGCAGTTTCGGAGTAGCGGGAGGAACAGATACGCAGTATTTT
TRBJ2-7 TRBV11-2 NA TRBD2 CASSSPFGAGGNYEQYF TGTGCCAGCAGCTCTCCTTTCGGAGCGGGAGGGAACTACGAGCAGTACTTC
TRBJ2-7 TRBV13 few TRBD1 CASSLEGQGAGEQYF TGTGCCAGCAGCTTGGAGGGACAGGGGGCCGGCGAGCAGTACTTC
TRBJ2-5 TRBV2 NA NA CASSEAGETQYF TGTGCCAGCAGTGAAGCGGGGGAGACCCAGTACTTC
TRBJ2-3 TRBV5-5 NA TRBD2 CASSPGGPGWADTQYF TGTGCCAGCAGCCCGGGAGGGCCGGGCTGGGCGGATACGCAGTATTTT
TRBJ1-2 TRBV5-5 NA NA CASSSPDALLTNYGYTF TGTGCCAGCAGCTCCCCCGACGCACTCCTAACTAACTATGGCTACACCTTC
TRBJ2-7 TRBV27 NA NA CASSPHYLDAYEQYF TGTGCCAGCAGTCCCCATTACTTGGACGCCTACGAGCAGTACTTC
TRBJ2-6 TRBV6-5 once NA CASSYLDRTGANVLTF TGTGCCAGCAGTTACCTCGACAGGACTGGGGCCAACGTCCTGACTTTC